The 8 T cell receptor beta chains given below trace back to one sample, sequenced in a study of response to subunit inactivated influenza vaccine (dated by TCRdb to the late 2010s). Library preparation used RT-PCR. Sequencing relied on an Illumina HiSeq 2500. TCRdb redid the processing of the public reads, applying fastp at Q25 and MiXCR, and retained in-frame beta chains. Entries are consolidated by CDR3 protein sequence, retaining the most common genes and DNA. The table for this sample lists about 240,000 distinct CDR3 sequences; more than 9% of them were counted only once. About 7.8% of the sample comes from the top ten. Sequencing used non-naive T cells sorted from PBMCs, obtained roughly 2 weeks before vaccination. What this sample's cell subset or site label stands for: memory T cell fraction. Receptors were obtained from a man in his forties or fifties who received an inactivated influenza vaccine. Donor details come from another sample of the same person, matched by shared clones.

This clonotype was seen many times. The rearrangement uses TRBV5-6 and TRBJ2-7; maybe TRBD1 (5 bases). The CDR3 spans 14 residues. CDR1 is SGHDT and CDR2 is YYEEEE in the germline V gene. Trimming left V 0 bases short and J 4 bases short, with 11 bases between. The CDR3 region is CASSLDQGGYEQYF. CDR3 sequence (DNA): TGTGCCAGCAGCTTGGATCAGGGTGGTTACGAGCAGTACTTC.

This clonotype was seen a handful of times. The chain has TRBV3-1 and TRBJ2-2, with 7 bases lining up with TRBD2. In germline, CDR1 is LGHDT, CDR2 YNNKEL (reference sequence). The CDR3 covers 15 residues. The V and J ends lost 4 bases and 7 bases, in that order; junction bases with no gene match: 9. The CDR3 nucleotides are TGTGCCAGCAGCCCTACTAGCGAGAGAAGCGGGGAGCTGTTTTTT. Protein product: CASSPTSERSGELFF.

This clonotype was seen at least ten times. CDR3 residues: CASSYFSGNTGELFF. CDR3 nucleotide sequence: TGTGCCAGCAGTTACTTTAGCGGTAACACCGGGGAGCTGTTTTTT. The chain combines TRBV6-5 with TRBJ2-2; TRBD2 might be the D (6 bases). This CDR3 region has 15 residues. V lost 1 base to trimming and J lost 2 bases, with 8 bases between them. Germline V lookup: CDR1 MNHEY, CDR2 SVGAGI.

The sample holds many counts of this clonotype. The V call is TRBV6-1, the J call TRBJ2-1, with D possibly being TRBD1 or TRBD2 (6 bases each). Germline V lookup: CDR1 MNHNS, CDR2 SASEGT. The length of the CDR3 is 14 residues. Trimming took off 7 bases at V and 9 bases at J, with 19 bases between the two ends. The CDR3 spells CASKRGDAVSEQFF. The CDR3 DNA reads TGTGCCAGCAAAAGGGGGGACGCCGTGTCTGAGCAGTTCTTC.

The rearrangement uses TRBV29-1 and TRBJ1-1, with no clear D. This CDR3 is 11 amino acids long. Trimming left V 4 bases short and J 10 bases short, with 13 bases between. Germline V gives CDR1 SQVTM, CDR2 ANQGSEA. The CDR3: CSVAGDYLAFF. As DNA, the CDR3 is TGCAGCGTTGCGGGTGACTACTTAGCTTTCTTT.

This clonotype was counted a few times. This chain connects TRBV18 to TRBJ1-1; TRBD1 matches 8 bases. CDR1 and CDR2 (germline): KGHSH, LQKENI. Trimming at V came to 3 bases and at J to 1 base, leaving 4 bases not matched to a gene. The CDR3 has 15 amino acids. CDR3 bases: TGTGCCAGCTCACCGAACAGGGGGACGAACACTGAAGCTTTCTTT. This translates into CASSPNRGTNTEAFF.

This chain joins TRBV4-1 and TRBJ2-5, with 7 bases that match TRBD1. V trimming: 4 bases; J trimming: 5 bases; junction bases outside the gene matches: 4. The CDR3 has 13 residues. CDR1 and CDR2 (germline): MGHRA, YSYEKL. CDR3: CASSPQGMETQYF. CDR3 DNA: TGCGCCAGCAGCCCACAGGGGATGGAGACCCAGTACTTC.

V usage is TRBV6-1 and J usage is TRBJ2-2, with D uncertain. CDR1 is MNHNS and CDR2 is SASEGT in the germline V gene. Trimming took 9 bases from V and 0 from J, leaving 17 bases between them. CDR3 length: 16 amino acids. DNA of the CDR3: TGTGCCAGTGTCGGGCAGCAGTTGGCGAACACCGGGGAGCTGTTTTTT. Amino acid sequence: CASVGQQLANTGELFF.